This T cell receptor beta chain was profiled in a study of shared clonotypes between healthy human individuals. Study in general: Two women and a few men aged 18 to 49 served as donors.

The naive CD8 subset, CD45RO-negative cells positively selected for CCR7, excluded terminally differentiated effector memory CD45RA+ cells. The method was immunoSEQ multiplex PCR; TCRdb's version includes in-frame clones alone and lacks a portion of them. The sample lists some 2,100,000 clones, around 93% occurring once. Overall study results and limits: In a handful of donors, about 5% of naive CD4 clonotypes appeared in common.

About this clone itself: Its specificity is unknown.

Sequencing was done on a sample of naive CD8+ T cells from PBMCs. The clonotype originates from a man in his late teens or twenties in good health. Some clones in this sample may be carry-over from other donors' samples.

DNA for the CDR3: TGTGCCACCGGACAGGGTAACACCGGGGAGCTGTTTTTT. Protein product: CATGQGNTGELFF. This chain uses TRBV2 with TRBJ2-2, with TRBD1 matching 8 bases. This CDR3 is built from 13 residues. CDR1 SNHLY and CDR2 FYNNEI come from the germline V gene. The V gene end was trimmed by 10 bases and the J gene end by 2 bases; junction bases not matched to a gene: 3. Full variable domain (missing parts from reference TRBV2 and TRBJ2-2): EPEVTQTPSHQVTQMGQEVILRCVPISNHLYFYWYRQILGQKVEFLVSFYNNEISEKSEIFDDQFSVERPDGSNFTLKIRSTKLEDSAMYFCATGQGNTGELFFGEGSRLTVL.